Listed below are T cell receptor beta chains from one sample, sequenced in a study of OX40 agonist ivuxolimab in advanced cancers. Sequencing was performed with immunoSEQ multiplex PCR; in TCRdb, only in-frame clones are kept and a portion is missing. The sample records about 50,000 clones, around 90% being singletons. The source material was CD4+ or CD8+ T cells sorted from blood, sampled in a trial of the OX40 agonist ivuxolimab. Receptors were obtained from an adult with an advanced solid tumor such as melanoma, head and neck, liver or kidney cancer. CDR3s include the opening cysteine and the closing phenylalanine or tryptophan. D genes are given only for firm matches. The size field is filled for only some rows; it gives once, few, many or a size class.

D	V	size	J	CDR3	DNA
NA	TRBV18	NA	TRBJ1-2	CASSPTANGAGYGYTF	TGTGCCAGCTCACCTACTGCAAATGGGGCAGGTTATGGCTACACCTTC
TRBD2	TRBV29-1	NA	TRBJ2-7	CSVLSQLANERWEQYF	TGCAGCGTCCTCTCCCAACTAGCGAACGAGCGTTGGGAGCAGTACTTC
TRBD2	TRBV4-1	NA	TRBJ2-5	CASSSRTSGGAREETQYF	TGCGCCAGCAGCTCACGGACTAGCGGGGGGGCCAGGGAAGAGACCCAGTACTTC
TRBD2	TRBV28	NA	TRBJ2-7	CASSSTSGLLYEQYF	TGTGCCAGCAGTTCGACTAGCGGGCTTTTATACGAGCAGTACTTC
NA	TRBV29-1	NA	TRBJ2-5	CSPEVPGTETQYF	TGCAGCCCCGAAGTCCCAGGGACAGAGACCCAGTACTTC
NA	TRBV4-3	NA	TRBJ2-5	CASSQDLRETQYF	TGCGCCAGCAGCCAAGATCTTAGGGAGACCCAGTACTTC
NA	TRBV4-3	NA	TRBJ1-2	CASSQEAPGTYGYTF	TGCGCCAGCAGCCAAGAGGCCCCGGGGACCTATGGCTACACCTTC
TRBD2	TRBV19	NA	TRBJ2-2	CASSALAGGPTGELFF	TGTGCCAGTAGTGCACTAGCGGGGGGGCCCACCGGGGAGCTGTTTTTT
NA	TRBV6-1	NA	TRBJ1-6	CASSEVPTRGGINSPLHF	TGTGCCAGCAGTGAAGTCCCGACACGAGGGGGAATCAATTCACCCCTCCACTTT
NA	TRBV18	NA	TRBJ1-5	CASSPEGFQPQHF	TGTGCCAGCTCACCCGAGGGTTTTCAGCCCCAGCATTTT
NA	TRBV19	NA	TRBJ1-2	CASSRRQTYGYTF	TGTGCCAGTAGTCGCCGACAGACCTATGGCTACACCTTC
NA	TRBV19	NA	TRBJ1-1	CASSIGGRLNTEAFF	TGTGCCAGTAGTATAGGCGGACGCTTGAACACTGAAGCTTTCTTT
NA	TRBV9	NA	TRBJ1-4	CASSEGGRTTNEKLFF	TGTGCCAGCAGCGAGGGTGGAAGGACAACTAATGAAAAACTGTTTTTT
NA	TRBV11-3	NA	TRBJ2-7	CASSLLGSSYEQYF	TGTGCCAGCAGCTTATTGGGATCCTCCTACGAGCAGTACTTC
NA	TRBV19	NA	TRBJ1-1	CASSITRNTEAFF	TGTGCCAGTAGTATCACCAGGAACACTGAAGCTTTCTTT
TRBD1	TRBV11-3	NA	TRBJ2-1	CASSRGQGASNEQFF	TGTGCCAGCAGCCGAGGACAGGGGGCGAGTAATGAGCAGTTCTTC
TRBD2	TRBV5-5	NA	TRBJ2-7	CASSALAGGSWYF	TGTGCCAGCAGCGCCCTGGCGGGAGGCTCCTGGTACTTC
NA	TRBV11-2	NA	TRBJ1-2	CASSLIGGNYGYTF	TGTGCCAGCAGCTTGATAGGGGGAAACTATGGCTACACCTTC
NA	TRBV9	NA	TRBJ2-5	CASSVAGIGGETQYF	TGTGCCAGCAGCGTAGCCGGGATCGGCGGGGAGACCCAGTACTTC
NA	TRBV19	NA	TRBJ2-7	CASSIGAAGTKSYEQYF	TGTGCCAGTAGTATAGGAGCTGCAGGGACGAAATCCTACGAGCAGTACTTC
NA	TRBV18	NA	TRBJ1-1	CASSKDTMNTEAFF	TGTGCCAGCTCAAAGGACACTATGAACACTGAAGCTTTCTTT
NA	TRBV2	NA	TRBJ2-7	CAGAAGYEQYF	TGTGCCGGCGCTGCGGGTTACGAGCAGTACTTC
NA	TRBV27	NA	TRBJ2-3	CASSALATDTQYF	TGTGCCAGCAGTGCCCTAGCCACAGATACGCAGTATTTT
NA	TRBV6-5	NA	TRBJ1-6	CASSYSADSYNSPLHF	TGTGCCAGCAGTTACTCAGCGGACAGCTATAATTCACCCCTCCACTTT
TRBD1	TRBV27	NA	TRBJ1-2	CASSAGDSLSYGYTF	TGTGCCAGCAGTGCCGGGGACAGTCTATCCTATGGCTACACCTTC
NA	TRBV19	NA	TRBJ2-2	CATAKSGQNTGELFF	TGTGCCACCGCGAAATCGGGACAGAACACCGGGGAGCTGTTTTTT
NA	TRBV7-9	few	TRBJ1-6	CASSEPGNSPLHF	TGTGCCAGCAGCGAGCCGGGGAATTCACCCCTCCACTTT
NA	TRBV4-2	once	TRBJ2-1	CASSQEVIGSYNEQFF	TGTGCCAGCAGCCAAGAGGTCATCGGCTCCTACAATGAGCAGTTCTTC
TRBD1	TRBV6-5	NA	TRBJ1-1	CASSRQGTEAFF	TGTGCCAGCAGCCGACAGGGCACTGAAGCTTTCTTT
NA	TRBV7-3	NA	TRBJ2-3	CASSRGRSTDTQYF	TGTGCCAGCAGCCGGGGGCGAAGCACAGATACGCAGTATTTT
NA	TRBV4-3	NA	TRBJ2-1	CASSLRADISYNEQFF	TGCGCCAGCAGCCTCCGAGCTGACATCTCCTACAATGAGCAGTTCTTC
NA	TRBV21-1	NA	TRBJ1-2	CASSKGFGDDYGYTF	TGTGCCAGCAGCAAAGGGTTCGGGGATGACTATGGCTACACCTTC
NA	TRBV14	few	TRBJ2-2	CASSQLSGTYTGELFF	TGTGCCAGCAGCCAATTATCTGGGACCTACACCGGGGAGCTGTTTTTT
TRBD1	TRBV4-3	NA	TRBJ1-6	CASSQDIGQVEALHF	TGCGCCAGCAGCCAAGATATTGGACAGGTTGAGGCCCTCCACTTT
TRBD1	TRBV12-5	NA	TRBJ2-3	CASGLGVGQRTDTQYF	TGTGCTAGTGGTTTGGGGGTGGGACAGAGGACAGATACGCAGTATTTT
NA	TRBV27	NA	TRBJ1-2	CASANNWGGNYGYTF	TGTGCCAGCGCGAATAATTGGGGCGGAAACTATGGCTACACCTTC
TRBD2	TRBV19	NA	TRBJ2-7	CASSTTSGGPEQYF	TGTGCCAGTAGTACGACTAGCGGGGGGCCCGAGCAGTACTTC
NA	TRBV5-1	NA	TRBJ2-1	CASSPWGADDEQFF	TGCGCCAGCAGCCCCTGGGGGGCGGACGATGAGCAGTTCTTC
NA	TRBV7-9	NA	TRBJ1-1	CASSLNTEAFF	TGTGCCAGCAGCTTGAACACTGAAGCTTTCTTT
NA	TRBV6-5	once	TRBJ2-2	CASSYSGTYTGELFF	TGTGCCAGCAGTTACTCAGGCACCTACACCGGGGAGCTGTTTTTT
NA	TRBV5-4	NA	TRBJ2-3	CASSLSGAIDTQYF	TGTGCCAGCAGCTTGTCAGGGGCGATAGATACGCAGTATTTT
NA	TRBV7-6	NA	TRBJ2-7	CASSLSPATYEQYF	TGTGCCAGCAGCTTATCCCCTGCCACCTACGAGCAGTACTTC
NA	TRBV11-3	NA	TRBJ2-3	CASSLDSRGGTDTQYF	TGTGCCAGCAGCTTAGACTCGCGGGGAGGCACAGATACGCAGTATTTT
TRBD1	TRBV6-6	NA	TRBJ1-2	CASSYSGQGNYGYTF	TGTGCCAGCAGTTACTCCGGACAGGGAAACTATGGCTACACCTTC
NA	TRBV12-5	NA	TRBJ1-2	CASGFIHGYTF	TGTGCTAGTGGTTTTATCCATGGCTACACCTTC
TRBD1	TRBV6-5	NA	TRBJ1-2	CASRETGATHYGYTF	TGTGCCAGCAGGGAGACAGGGGCAACCCACTATGGCTACACCTTC
NA	TRBV19	NA	TRBJ2-3	CASRRGFGTDTQYF	TGTGCCAGTAGGAGGGGGTTTGGCACAGATACGCAGTATTTT
TRBD2	TRBV10-2	NA	TRBJ2-2	CASRSLAGATTGELFF	TGCGCCAGCAGATCACTAGCGGGAGCGACCACCGGGGAGCTGTTTTTT
NA	TRBV5-6	NA	TRBJ1-1	CASSWGGAGHGTEAFF	TGTGCCAGCAGCTGGGGAGGGGCGGGGCACGGGACTGAAGCTTTCTTT
NA	TRBV4-3	NA	TRBJ2-7	CASSQDLRGATYEQYF	TGCGCCAGCAGCCAAGATCTTCGGGGGGCCACCTACGAGCAGTACTTC
NA	TRBV6-5	NA	TRBJ1-2	CASSNRGGYGYTF	TGTGCCAGCAGTAACCGCGGCGGCTATGGCTACACCTTC